The T cell receptor (beta chain) described here comes from a study of radiation and T cells in renal cell carcinoma. On this clone itself: The antigen is undetermined.

Time point indicated: blood 4 weeks post-SBRT, at nephrectomy. Treatment here: 15 Gy SBRT to primary tumor, nephrectomy 4 weeks later. After SBRT, blood was collected at 2 and 4 weeks, plus baseline. Overall study results and limits: From baseline, blood top tumor clonotypes peaked at 2 weeks post-radiation. Pretreatment tumor biopsies were lacking, so baseline clonotypes are unknown.

The protocol was immunoSEQ multiplex PCR, while the TCRdb copy is restricted to in-frame clones and leaves out a portion. The sample lists roughly 80,000 clones; around four fifths were seen once. The germline gives CDR1 SEHNR, CDR2 FQNEAQ (reference sequence). The CDR3 extends over 15 amino acids. V was cut by 2 bases and J by 1 base, with 11 bases left in between. The chain recombines TRBV7-9 with TRBJ1-1; D uncertain. Sequencing was performed on blood, taken from a patient whose treatment included radiotherapy and nephrectomy. The TCR was taken from a woman in her sixties with renal cell carcinoma. CDR3 in amino acids: CASSLFPAGNTEAFF. The DNA for the CDR3 is TGTGCCAGCAGCTTATTCCCGGCGGGGAACACTGAAGCTTTCTTT.